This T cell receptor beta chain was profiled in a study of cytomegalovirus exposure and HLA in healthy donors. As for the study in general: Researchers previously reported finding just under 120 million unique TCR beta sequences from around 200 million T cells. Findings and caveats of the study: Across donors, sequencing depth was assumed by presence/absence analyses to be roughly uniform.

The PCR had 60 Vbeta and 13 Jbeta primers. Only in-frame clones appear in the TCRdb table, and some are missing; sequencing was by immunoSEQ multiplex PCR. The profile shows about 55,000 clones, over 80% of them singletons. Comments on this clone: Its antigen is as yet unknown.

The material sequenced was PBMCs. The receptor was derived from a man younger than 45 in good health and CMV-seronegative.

CDR3 in amino acids: CASSSLTGFAFF. The CDR3 DNA is TGTGCCAGCAGTTCCTTGACAGGGTTTGCTTTCTTT. V is TRBV28 and J is TRBJ1-1; 7 bases map to TRBD1. CDR3 length equals 12 residues. Trimming removed 4 bases from V and 11 bases from J; junction bases left unmatched: 7. Germline lookup yields CDR1 MDHEN and CDR2 SYDVKM.